Each of the 18 T cell receptor beta chains below was sequenced from the same sample in a study of blood T cells in healthy people across ages. Using a J-beta primer mix together with a sample-barcoded 5' primer, a second PCR was run for about 7 to 12 cycles. One entry per CDR3 protein results from TCRdb running MiXCR on the 5' RACE reads. The profile shows 1.5 million to 2 million distinct CDR3 sequences, roughly two fifths of them singletons. The material sequenced was blood. The receptors stem from a human donor in good health.

The chain carries TRBV7-2 and TRBJ2-3; 11 nucleotides agree with TRBD2. Germline lookup yields CDR1 SGHTA and CDR2 FQGNSA. V was clipped by 5 bases and J by 0 bases; unmatched bases: 10. The CDR3 sequence is 18 residues long. The CDR3 sequence is CASSPRLAGPGSTDTQYF. The DNA of the CDR3 is TGTGCCAGCAGCCCGCGACTAGCGGGGCCGGGAAGCACAGATACGCAGTATTTT.

In its sample, this clonotype was seen once. The rearrangement uses TRBV3-1 and TRBJ2-7; no clear D. CDR3 size: 16 residues. Germline V gene lookup returns CDR1 LGHDT and CDR2 YNNKEL (reference sequence). Trimming removed 0 bases at V and 10 bases at J, with 22 bases between. CDR3 region: CASSQDNPQVPGTQYF. In nucleotides, the CDR3 is TGTGCCAGCAGCCAAGACAATCCCCAGGTACCGGGTACCCAGTACTTC.

This clonotype showed up just once. V gene TRBV4-3 combines with J gene TRBJ1-1, with D unclear. V was shortened by 0 bases and J by 0 bases, with 5 bases between the two germline ends. This CDR3 region has 14 residues. Germline loops: CDR1 LGHNA, CDR2 YSLEER. CDR3: CASSQDALNTEAFF. CDR3 in DNA: TGCGCCAGCAGCCAAGATGCCCTGAACACTGAAGCTTTCTTT.

In this sample, this clonotype turned up a few times. This chain connects TRBV3-1 to TRBJ1-6; no clear D. Germline CDR1 and CDR2: LGHDT and YNNKEL (reference sequence). V was cut by 0 bases and J by 8 bases, with 5 bases left in between. CDR3 length: 13 residues. CDR3 in amino acids: CASSQDLDSPLHF. CDR3 sequence (DNA): TGTGCCAGCAGCCAAGATCTTGATTCACCCCTCCACTTT.

In its sample, this clonotype was seen many times. The chain combines TRBV12-3 or TRBV12-4 with TRBJ1-4; D possibly corresponds to TRBD1 (5 bases). Trimming took 3 bases from V and 2 from J, leaving 7 bases between them. The CDR3 runs to 14 residues. CDR3 DNA: TGTGCCAGCAGTTTGGCAGGGACTAATGAAAAACTGTTTTTT. This gives the protein CASSLAGTNEKLFF.

The chain has TRBV9 and TRBJ1-3; no clear D. Trimming removed 2 bases at V and 2 bases at J, with 11 bases between. The CDR3 length is 15 residues. CDR1 is SGDLS and CDR2 is YYNGEE in the germline V gene. The CDR3 region is CASSVQATTGNTIYF. CDR3 sequence (DNA): TGTGCCAGCAGCGTGCAAGCGACAACTGGAAACACCATATATTTT.

This sequence joins TRBV21-1 and TRBJ2-4; the table's D call, TRBD1, has no DNA check behind it. TRBV21-1 is listed as a pseudogene. The CDR3 is made up of 18 amino acids. The CDR3 bases are TGTGCCAGCAGCAAAGGAAGGGCAGCACCCCAAGCCAAAAACATTCAGTACTTC. As protein: CASSKGRAAPQAKNIQYF.

This clonotype was recorded many times. The V gene is TRBV24-1, the J gene TRBJ2-1, with D unresolved. The CDR3 loop spans 14 amino acids. CDR1 and CDR2 (germline): KGHDR, SFDVKD. V was shortened by 0 bases and J by 4 bases, with 6 bases between the two germline ends. CDR3 sequence (DNA): TGTGCCACCAGTGATTTGGGTCCGTACAATGAGCAGTTCTTC. It translates to CATSDLGPYNEQFF.

This chain joins TRBV10-3 and TRBJ2-4, with a possible D match to TRBD2 (6 bases). Trimming took off 4 bases at V and 8 bases at J, with 12 bases between the two ends. The germline V gene has CDR1 ENHRY and CDR2 SYGVKD. There are 13 residues in the CDR3. The CDR3 spells CAISVGGRDIQYF. The CDR3 DNA sequence: TGTGCCATCAGTGTGGGGGGTCGGGACATTCAGTACTTC.

In this sample, this clonotype turned up a few times. The chain is built from TRBV4-3 and TRBJ2-5; TRBD1 aligns across 7 bases. CDR3 length equals 15 residues. V was clipped by 4 bases and J by 5 bases; unmatched bases: 10. Germline CDR1 and CDR2: LGHNA and YSLEER. The CDR3 nucleotides are TGCGCCAGCAGCCGCCTAACAGGGGTCAGGGAGACCCAGTACTTC. Protein sequence: CASSRLTGVRETQYF.

This chain links TRBV9 with TRBJ2-6; D may be TRBD1 (5 bases). V was shortened by 3 bases and J by 0 bases, with 13 bases between the two germline ends. The CDR3 consists of 17 residues. Germline-derived CDR1 and CDR2 are SGDLS and YYNGEE. CDR3 nucleotides: TGTGCCAGCAGCGAGTCTACAGGTTTCTCTGGGGCCAACGTCCTGACTTTC. Its translation: CASSESTGFSGANVLTF. Drawing the rest from reference TRBV9 and TRBJ2-6, the complete variable domain is DSGVTQTPKHLITATGQRVTLRCSPRSGDLSVYWYQQSLDQGLQFLIQYYNGEERAKGNILERFSAQQFPDLHSELNLSSLELGDSALYFCASSESTGFSGANVLTFGAGSRLTVL.

This clonotype was seen only a few times. The chain links TRBV9 to TRBJ2-5; 8 nucleotides match TRBD1. There are 15 residues in the CDR3. Losses at the gene ends were 3 bases for V and 2 bases for J; bases not matched to a gene: 6. CDR1 and CDR2 from the germline V gene are SGDLS and YYNGEE. The CDR3 protein is CASSAGTGEQETQYF. The CDR3 DNA reads TGTGCCAGCAGCGCCGGGACAGGAGAACAAGAGACCCAGTACTTC.

This clonotype was counted a few times. The rearrangement uses TRBV7-2 and TRBJ2-4; no firm D call. CDR1 is SGHTA, CDR2 FQGNSA, per germline. The CDR3 length is 14 residues. V was trimmed by 5 bases and J by 0 bases, leaving 8 bases between them. Written as DNA, the CDR3 is TGTGCCAGCAGCCCTAATCTAGCCAAAAACATTCAGTACTTC. Translation: CASSPNLAKNIQYF.

This chain joins TRBV4-3 and TRBJ2-2, with D perhaps assigned TRBD1 or TRBD2 (6 bases each). This CDR3 comprises 17 residues. Germline assignment: CDR1 LGHNA and CDR2 YSLEER. The V and J ends lost 3 bases and 0 bases respectively, with 14 bases between them. CDR3 loop: CASSHRGAGANTGELFF. CDR3 nucleotides: TGCGCCAGCAGCCATAGGGGGGCGGGTGCGAACACCGGGGAGCTGTTTTTT.

V gene TRBV6-6 combines with J gene TRBJ1-5; D remains unclear. The CDR3 runs to 16 residues. Germline loops: CDR1 MNHNY, CDR2 SVGAGI (reference sequence). Between the trimmed V and J ends, which lost 7 bases and 1 base, there was a span of 17 bases. The CDR3 is CASTLSRGESNQPQHF. For the CDR3, the DNA is TGTGCCAGCACCCTAAGCCGGGGAGAGAGCAATCAGCCCCAGCATTTT.

This clonotype has a handful of counts. The rearrangement uses TRBV11-2 and TRBJ1-2; 12 bases fit TRBD1. The J segment lost 4 bases and the V segment lost 5 bases, leaving 11 bases of the junction unmatched. Germline V CDR1 and CDR2: SGHAT, FQNNGV. The CDR3 runs 17 residues. DNA for the CDR3: TGTGCCAGCAGCCACGGGACAGGGGGCGCCAGAGGCTATGGCTACACCTTC. It is translated as CASSHGTGGARGYGYTF.

As for this clonotype: At one end the junction does not follow the germline gene, possibly because of a read error. The chain has TRBV12-3 or TRBV12-4 and TRBJ1-2, with D possibly being TRBD1 (6 bases). The CDR3 consists of 12 residues. DNA for the CDR3: TGTGCCAGCAGTTCGGACAGCTATAGCTACACCTTC. It is translated as CASSSDSYSYTF.

The genes are TRBV29-1 and TRBJ1-1; 8 nucleotides agree with TRBD1. With V trimmed by 0 bases and J by 2 bases, 8 bases remained unmatched. Germline V gene lookup returns CDR1 SQVTM and CDR2 ANQGSEA. The CDR3 is made up of 16 amino acids. The CDR3 DNA sequence: TGCAGCGTTGAAGATCGTGACAGGGGCATAAACACTGAAGCTTTCTTT. Amino acid sequence: CSVEDRDRGINTEAFF.